Following are 26 T cell receptor beta chains from one sample sequenced in a study of T cell clones after liver transplantation. Data came from immunoSEQ multiplex PCR; TCRdb stores just in-frame clones and leaves some out. The sample yields tens of thousands of clones, less than 85% seen once. The sample consisted of CD4+ T cells from blood, taken at the approximately 16-month timepoint. The origin of the receptors is a human patient who received a liver transplant. These T cells may partly come from the graft donor.

This chain uses TRBV4-2 with TRBJ2-2; D perhaps matches TRBD2 (6 bases). V lost 1 base and J lost 2, with 11 bases in between. The CDR3 spans 16 residues. Germline lookup yields CDR1 LGHNA and CDR2 YNFKEQ. The CDR3 spells CASSQASGGNTGELFF. CDR3 in DNA: TGTGCCAGCAGCCAAGCTTCCGGGGGAAACACCGGGGAGCTGTTTTTT.

In the case of this clone: The identical CDR3 is also encoded by other nucleotide sequences in the sample. V is TRBV18 and J is TRBJ2-7; the match to TRBD2 covers 8 bases. The length of the CDR3 is 16 residues. Germline V lookup: CDR1 KGHSH, CDR2 LQKENI. Trimming removed 0 bases from V and 0 bases from J; junction bases left unmatched: 4. The CDR3 region is CASSPPSGGSSYEQYF. The CDR3 DNA sequence: TGTGCCAGCTCACCACCTTCGGGGGGGAGCTCCTACGAGCAGTACTTC.

The chain recombines TRBV14 with TRBJ2-7; 11 nucleotides line up with TRBD2. Germline CDR1 reads SGHDN; CDR2 reads FVKESK. The CDR3 runs to 20 residues. V lost 1 base to trimming and J lost 0 bases; unmatched junction nucleotides: 14. CDR3: CASSQVGTSGSQVRSYEQYV. The CDR3 coding sequence is TGTGCCAGCAGCCAAGTGGGAACTAGCGGGAGCCAAGTCCGCTCCTACGAGCAGTACGTC.

V usage is TRBV28 and J usage is TRBJ1-5; no definite D call. In germline, CDR1 is MDHEN, CDR2 SYDVKM. The ends were cut back, 5 bases at V and 6 bases at J, with 17 bases in the middle. The CDR3 has 15 residues. The CDR3: CASSRPTGGVQPQHF. The CDR3 DNA reads as TGTGCCAGCAGTAGACCGACCGGCGGGGTTCAGCCCCAGCATTTT.

In its sample, this clone was seen a few times. The chain is built from TRBV21-1 and TRBJ2-7; the table assigns TRBD1, which was not confirmed against the DNA. TRBV21-1 is marked as a pseudogene. This CDR3 has 15 residues. CDR3 sequence: CASTWTGGQYHEQYV. CDR3 bases: TGTGCCAGCACCTGGACAGGGGGCCAGTATCACGAGCAGTACGTC.

This clone appeared a few times. The CDR3 region has the DNA TGTGCCAGCAGCAACCCGGGCAATGAGCAGTTCTTC. Translation: CASSNPGNEQFF. This chain uses TRBV7-2 with TRBJ2-1, with D unresolved. Germline CDR1 is SGHTA and CDR2 is FQGNSA. Trimming removed 5 bases at V and 6 bases at J, with 8 bases between. This CDR3 comprises 12 residues.

Only one count was recorded for this clone. J is TRBJ2-7 and V is TRBV28; D is perhaps TRBD2 (5 bases). The germline CDR1 and CDR2 sequences are MDHEN and SYDVKM. V lost 6 bases, J lost 2 bases, and 14 bases lay in between. The CDR3 contains 14 residues. DNA for the CDR3: TGTGCCAGCAGCCCCGCGGGCACAACCTACGAGCAGTACTTC. Amino acids: CASSPAGTTYEQYF.

The chain joins TRBV30 to TRBJ1-1, with 8 bases identical to TRBD1. The CDR3 has 14 residues. Trimming removed 0 bases from V and 9 bases from J; junction bases left unmatched: 9. Per the germline V gene, CDR1 is GTSNPN and CDR2 is SVGIG (reference sequence). CDR3 nucleotides: TGTGCCTGGAGTGTACCAGACAGGGGCCGTCAAGCTTTCTTT. Protein product: CAWSVPDRGRQAFF.

The V and J genes are TRBV15 and TRBJ1-3; 7 positions match TRBD1. V was pared by 2 bases and J by 0 bases, with 1 base of the junction left unmatched. Germline V lookup: CDR1 LNHNV, CDR2 YYDKDF (reference sequence). This CDR3 contains 15 residues. This chain's CDR3 is CATSRTGDSGNTIYF. The CDR3 DNA reads TGTGCCACCAGCAGAACAGGGGACTCTGGAAACACCATATATTTT.

This chain joins TRBV11-3 and TRBJ2-7; no clear D gene. This CDR3 contains 15 residues. Between the trimmed V and J ends, which lost 5 bases and 0 bases, there was a span of 14 bases. Per germline, CDR1 SGHNT and CDR2 YENEEA. This chain's CDR3 is CASSAGGLSSYEQYV. The CDR3 DNA sequence: TGTGCCAGCAGCGCTGGCGGCCTAAGCTCCTACGAGCAGTACGTC.

This clone was observed a few times. The chain joins TRBV19 to TRBJ1-2, with TRBD1 identical over 11 bases. The length of the CDR3 is 18 residues. The J segment lost 4 bases and the V segment lost 5 bases, leaving 15 bases of the junction unmatched. Germline V gene lookup returns CDR1 LNHDA and CDR2 SQIVND (reference sequence). This CDR3 is CASSPRGQGARRSYGYTF. The CDR3 DNA follows: TGTGCCAGTAGTCCAAGAGGACAGGGGGCGCGGAGATCCTATGGCTACACCTTC.

This clone was detected once. The chain couples TRBV7-2 to TRBJ1-4, with D possibly TRBD1 on 5 matching bases. With 5 bases removed from V and 10 bases from J, the gap between germline ends came to 17 bases. The CDR3 has 14 amino acids. Germline V gene lookup returns CDR1 SGHTA and CDR2 FQGNSA. For the CDR3, the DNA is TGTGCCAGCAGCCCGCCACCGGGACGCGGAAAACTGTTTTTT. Its translation: CASSPPPGRGKLFF.

V usage is TRBV10-3 and J usage is TRBJ2-2, with 7 positions matching TRBD1. Germline CDR1 reads ENHRY; CDR2 reads SYGVKD. V lost 1 base, J lost 2 bases, and 4 bases stayed unmatched. The CDR3 sequence is 16 residues long. The CDR3 coding sequence is TGTGCCATCAGTGAGTGGGGGACAGTTAACACCGGGGAGCTGTTTTTT. Translated: CAISEWGTVNTGELFF.

The gene calls are TRBV5-1 and TRBJ2-7; the match to TRBD1 covers 9 bases. Trimming took 6 bases from V and 2 from J; bases not matched to a gene: 6. The length of the CDR3 is 14 residues. Germline V gene data show CDR1 as SGHRS and CDR2 as YFSETQ. CDR3 nucleotides: TGCGCCAGCACCAAGGGACAGGGAACCTACGAGCAGTACTTC. Encoded protein: CASTKGQGTYEQYF.

V is TRBV27 and J is TRBJ1-2, with D possibly being TRBD1 (5 bases). Germline V gene sequence: CDR1 MNHEY, CDR2 SMNVEV (reference sequence). The CDR3 length is 14 residues. V lost 3 bases and J lost 5, with 13 bases in between. For the CDR3, the DNA is TGTGCCAGCAGTTTCTCCGCGCAGGGTTATGGCTACACCTTC. Translation: CASSFSAQGYGYTF.

The J gene is TRBJ2-3, the V gene TRBV10-3; D is ambiguous. Looked up from germline, CDR1 is ENHRY and CDR2 is SYGVKD. The CDR3 is 17 amino acids. Deletions cut 0 bases from V and 2 bases from J, with 15 bases between. The CDR3 protein is CAISESNGRTLTDTQYF. The CDR3 DNA follows: TGTGCCATCAGTGAGTCGAACGGGCGCACCCTCACAGATACGCAGTATTTT.

This chain uses TRBV19 with TRBJ2-1, with TRBD2 matching over 9 bases. Trimming removed 7 bases from V and 8 bases from J; junction bases left unmatched: 9. The germline CDR1 and CDR2 sequences are LNHDA and SQIVND (reference sequence). CDR3 size: 14 residues. CDR3 nucleotide sequence: TGTGCCAGTAAAATGACTAGCGGTACCTATGAGCAGTTCTTC. It specifies CASKMTSGTYEQFF.

The chain has TRBV7-9 and TRBJ1-5; 8 nucleotides agree with TRBD1. Germline assignment: CDR1 SEHNR and CDR2 FQNEAQ (reference sequence). The CDR3 has 16 amino acids. V was pared by 5 bases and J by 3 bases, with 9 bases of the junction left unmatched. The CDR3 protein is CASSPTGQGSNQPQHF. The CDR3 bases are TGTGCCAGCAGCCCGACCGGACAGGGCTCCAATCAGCCCCAGCATTTT.

The V and J genes are TRBV16 and TRBJ2-7; TRBD1 matches 9 bases. Germline V lookup: CDR1 KGHSY, CDR2 FQNENV. V dropped 4 bases and J dropped 4; count of bases not matched to a gene: 17. This CDR3 has 18 amino acids. The CDR3 sequence: CASSLKLPRDRVEYEQYV. CDR3 nucleotide sequence: TGTGCCAGCAGCCTAAAATTACCGAGGGACAGGGTCGAATACGAGCAGTACGTC.

V and J are TRBV28 and TRBJ2-7; 8 bases are a match to TRBD1. This CDR3 has 18 residues. Germline CDR1 reads MDHEN; CDR2 reads SYDVKM. V dropped 3 bases and J dropped 4; count of bases not matched to a gene: 17. The CDR3 coding sequence is TGTGCCAGCAGTTTCGTGGCAGGGGGCGCCAGGGGCGGATACGAGCAGTACTTC. Protein product: CASSFVAGGARGGYEQYF.

The chain has TRBV10-3 and TRBJ2-1; D is possibly TRBD2 (5 bases). Trimming pared 4 bases from V and 5 bases from J, leaving 18 bases between. CDR1 and CDR2 from the germline V gene are ENHRY and SYGVKD. CDR3 length: 16 amino acids. This CDR3 reads CAISVRSGSVDNEQFF. The DNA for the CDR3 is TGTGCCATCAGTGTTAGGAGCGGATCAGTTGACAATGAGCAGTTCTTC.

V gene TRBV2 combines with J gene TRBJ1-5; D is perhaps TRBD1 (5 bases). V gave up 5 bases and J gave up 7 bases, with 12 bases separating them. There are 13 residues in the CDR3. In germline, CDR1 is SNHLY, CDR2 FYNNEI. The CDR3 loop reads CASSQGTRQPQHF. In DNA form, the CDR3 reads TGTGCCAGCAGTCAAGGGACCAGGCAGCCCCAGCATTTT.

In its sample, this clone was seen once. The J gene is TRBJ2-4, the V gene TRBV7-2, with D perhaps TRBD1 or TRBD2 (6 bases each). The CDR3 is 14 amino acids. CDR1 and CDR2 (germline): SGHTA, FQGNSA. V lost 1 base to trimming and J lost 5 bases, with 9 bases between them. The DNA for the CDR3 is TGTGCCAGCAGCTTAGTAGGGGGGCAAAACATTCAGTACTTC. Protein: CASSLVGGQNIQYF.

This sequence joins TRBV2 and TRBJ2-7; D is ambiguous. The CDR3 has 12 residues. V shed 0 bases and J shed 4 bases, with 4 bases lying between them. Germline-derived CDR1 and CDR2 are SNHLY and FYNNEI. The CDR3 coding sequence is TGTGCCAGCAGTGAAGCTGGTTACGAGCAGTACTTC. Translation: CASSEAGYEQYF.

The rearrangement joins TRBV5-1 to TRBJ1-4, with 8 bases aligning to TRBD1. The V and J ends lost 0 bases and 3 bases, in that order; junction bases with no gene match: 4. Germline values: CDR1 SGHRS, CDR2 YFSETQ. There are 16 residues in the CDR3. CDR3 region: CASSLAPTGANEKLFF. The CDR3 bases are TGCGCCAGCAGCTTGGCTCCGACAGGGGCTAATGAAAAACTGTTTTTT.

This clone has a handful of counts. V gene TRBV28 combines with J gene TRBJ2-6; D may be TRBD1 (5 bases). The germline gives CDR1 MDHEN, CDR2 SYDVKM. V was shortened by 4 bases and J by 0 bases, with 13 bases between the two germline ends. There are 17 residues in the CDR3. The CDR3 coding sequence is TGTGCCAGCAGTTCTGGGGCCGAAGCCTCTGGGGCCAACGTCCTGACTTTC. This sequence encodes CASSSGAEASGANVLTF.